These 10 T cell receptor beta chains came from one sample sequenced in a study of CD8+ T cells in alopecia areata (dated by TCRdb to 2017 to 2018). Library preparation used the immunoSEQ multiplex PCR assay. RNA was extracted from all samples and reverse transcribed into cDNA, which served as template for TCR sequencing. In its TCRdb copy, this immuneACCESS table keeps in-frame sequences only and misses some clones. Where compared with another copy, unresolved V genes explain less than half of these, and the others have no known cause. Recorded for this sample are 200,000 to 250,000 clones; over 60% of them occurred a single time. The top ten clones comprise roughly 4.2% of the sample. The time point label, read with the paper, signifies: more than 3 weeks on oral tofacitinib. The treatment or condition label, as the study defines it: oral pan-JAK inhibitor, 5-10 mg twice daily. The sequencing used CD4+ T cells sorted from blood, collected at week 4, from a patient treated with tofacitinib. These receptor sequences come from a human donor with alopecia areata.

The V and J genes are TRBV27 and TRBJ2-7, with D maybe TRBD2 (5 bases). The CDR3 has 15 amino acids. Germline CDR1 is MNHEY and CDR2 is SMNVEV (reference sequence). V was clipped by 5 bases and J by 0 bases, with 14 bases between them. The CDR3 DNA is TGTGCCAGCAGTGCTTACGGGATCTACTCCTACGAGCAGTACTTC. It encodes CASSAYGIYSYEQYF.

The chain joins TRBV4-1 to TRBJ1-1, with D perhaps matching TRBD1 (5 bases). V was trimmed by 0 bases and J by 5 bases, leaving 16 bases between them. CDR1 MGHRA and CDR2 YSYEKL come from the germline V gene. The CDR3 covers 16 residues. CDR3 nucleotides: TGCGCCAGCAGCCAAGAAAGGTCTACAGGTGGGACTGAAGCTTTCTTT. Its protein product is CASSQERSTGGTEAFF.

This chain links TRBV5-1 with TRBJ2-1; 11 nucleotides align to TRBD2. The J segment lost 8 bases and the V segment lost 4 bases, leaving 11 bases of the junction unmatched. The CDR3 has 16 amino acids. Germline V gene lookup returns CDR1 SGHRS and CDR2 YFSETQ. The chain's CDR3 is CASSPQIPSGGHEQFF. Written as DNA, the CDR3 is TGCGCCAGCAGCCCCCAGATCCCTAGCGGGGGGCATGAGCAGTTCTTC.

The chain has TRBV27 and TRBJ2-2; D possibly matches TRBD1 or TRBD2 (5 bases each). Trimming took off 5 bases at V and 4 bases at J, with 14 bases between the two ends. This CDR3 comprises 15 residues. Germline CDR1 is MNHEY and CDR2 is SMNVEV (reference sequence). In DNA, the CDR3 is TGTGCCAGCAGTCAACGGGGACGCAGCACCGGGGAGCTGTTTTTT. Its protein product is CASSQRGRSTGELFF.

This clone has more than one count but fewer than ten. This rearrangement joins TRBV7-2 to TRBJ2-1; TRBD1 or TRBD2 may be the D gene (6 bases each). Between the trimmed V and J ends, which lost 3 bases and 3 bases, there was a span of 9 bases. Germline lookup yields CDR1 SGHTA and CDR2 FQGNSA. The CDR3 is 14 residues long. CDR3 residues: CASSLGGLYNEQFF. In DNA form, the CDR3 reads TGTGCCAGCAGCTTGGGGGGCCTCTACAATGAGCAGTTCTTC.

A single count supports this clone. V gene TRBV7-2 combines with J gene TRBJ2-3; D is uncertain. V gave up 7 bases and J gave up 1 base, with 6 bases separating them. The CDR3 runs to 12 residues. Germline lookup yields CDR1 SGHTA and CDR2 FQGNSA. The CDR3 bases are TGTGCCAGCAACCCCCGCACAGATACGCAGTATTTT. Translation: CASNPRTDTQYF. Filled out from reference TRBV7-2 and TRBJ2-3, the complete variable domain reads GAGVSQSPSNKVTEKGKDVELRCDPISGHTALYWYRQSLGQGLEFLIYFQGNSAPDKSGLPSDRFSAERTGGSVSTLTIQRTQQEDSAVYLCASNPRTDTQYFGPGTRLTVL.

There are a few counts of this clone. The chain recombines TRBV30 with TRBJ2-1; D unclear. V lost 2 bases and J lost 10, with 12 bases in between. From germline, CDR1 is GTSNPN and CDR2 SVGIG (reference sequence). This CDR3 comprises 12 residues. The CDR3 is CAWSINTPEQFF. CDR3 in DNA: TGTGCCTGGAGTATAAACACGCCCGAGCAGTTCTTC. Complete variable domain (other parts from reference TRBV30 and TRBJ2-1): SQTIHQWPATLVQPVGSPLSLECTVEGTSNPNLYWYRQAAGRGLQLLFYSVGIGQISSEVPQNLSASRPQDRQFILSSKKLLLSDSGFYLCAWSINTPEQFFGPGTRLTVL.

V and J are TRBV4-3 and TRBJ1-1, with no clear D. The germline V gene encodes CDR1 LGHNA and CDR2 YSLEER. The CDR3 contains 14 residues. V shed 4 bases and J shed 2 bases, with 11 bases lying between them. For the CDR3, the DNA is TGCGCCAGCAGCCCAGCGCCGCTCAACACTGAAGCTTTCTTT. Protein product: CASSPAPLNTEAFF.

This clone showed up just a few times. This sequence joins TRBV7-2 and TRBJ1-6; D gene uncertain. This CDR3 spans 13 amino acids. From germline, CDR1 is SGHTA and CDR2 FQGNSA. Trimming took off 3 bases at V and 10 bases at J, with 10 bases between the two ends. The CDR3 region is CASSFYGGSPLHF. The CDR3 nucleotides read TGTGCCAGCAGCTTTTACGGCGGCTCACCCCTCCACTTT.

There are a few counts of this clone. This rearrangement joins TRBV25-1 to TRBJ1-2, with unresolved D. The CDR3 is made up of 12 amino acids. The germline CDR1 and CDR2 sequences are MGHDK and SYGVNS. V was shortened by 4 bases and J by 5 bases, with 8 bases between the two germline ends. This chain's CDR3 is CASSAPSYGYTF. The CDR3 nucleotides read TGTGCCAGCAGTGCACCTTCTTATGGCTACACCTTC.